This T cell receptor (beta chain) is from a study of CD8+CD57+ T cells in acquired aplastic anemia. On the study more broadly: Sorted CD4+ and CD8+ cells gave a mean 3.2 ug DNA, range roughly 0.2 to 27.4 ug.

Profiles of TCR beta VDJ and CDR3 were generated from a genomic DNA template. MiXCR, applied by TCRdb to the reads, yields one record per CDR3 protein. The sample lists about 130,000 distinct CDR3 sequences; around two fifths were seen once. Germline CDR1 is GTSNPN and CDR2 is SVGIG (reference sequence). CDR3 length: 13 amino acids. V lost 4 bases and J lost 6; bases outside the gene matches: 4. Findings of the study overall: Fewer than 30 CD8+ CDR3 sequences were shared between patients and controls.

The table lists this clonotype with many counts. Its antigen remains unidentified. Sequenced input: sorted CD4+, CD8+, or CD8+CD57+ T cells (not recorded which) from PBMCs. The sequence was collected from a human donor in good health, serving as a control. The rearrangement uses TRBV30 and TRBJ1-5; 9 nucleotides align to TRBD1. The CDR3 loop reads CAWTRDRAQPQHF. CDR3 DNA: TGTGCCTGGACCCGGGACAGGGCTCAGCCCCAGCATTTT. Variable domain in full (rest from reference TRBV30 and TRBJ1-5): SQTIHQWPATLVQPVGSPLSLECTVEGTSNPNLYWYRQAAGRGLQLLFYSVGIGQISSEVPQNLSASRPQDRQFILSSKKLLLSDSGFYLCAWTRDRAQPQHFGDGTRLSIL.